This passage covers 27 T cell receptor beta chains from one sample sequenced in a study of blood T cell repertoires in COVID-19. Libraries were prepared by immunoSEQ multiplex PCR; TCRdb keeps only in-frame clonotypes and omits some of them. Among about 380,000 clones, around 89% were seen once, and the ten largest hold around 1.3%. Sequencing was performed on peripheral blood. All receptors derive from a man aged 35-49 years with acute or convalescent COVID-19.

This sequence joins TRBV7-3 and TRBJ1-2; no reliable D call. From germline, CDR1 is SGHTA and CDR2 FQGTGA. The CDR3 consists of 13 residues. V lost 11 bases to trimming and J lost 0 bases, with 13 bases between them. The CDR3 coding sequence is TGTGCCCCCTTAGGAGTCTCTAACTATGGCTACACCTTC. It specifies CAPLGVSNYGYTF.

The rearrangement uses TRBV6-5 and TRBJ2-1, with TRBD2 matching 8 bases. Germline-derived CDR1 and CDR2 are MNHEY and SVGAGI. The CDR3 totals 14 residues. The V gene end was trimmed by 10 bases and the J gene end by 0 bases; junction bases not matched to a gene: 5. The DNA for the CDR3 is TGTGCCACCAAGCGGGGGCTCTCCTACAATGAGCAGTTCTTC. Amino acid sequence: CATKRGLSYNEQFF.

This clone was recorded only once. The chain couples TRBV7-9 to TRBJ2-1; no clear D gene. The CDR3 totals 12 residues. Trimming left V 6 bases short and J 3 bases short, with 6 bases between. Per germline, CDR1 SEHNR and CDR2 FQNEAQ (reference sequence). The CDR3 nucleotides read TGTGCCAGCAGGACGGGCTACAATGAGCAGTTCTTC. Translating gives CASRTGYNEQFF.

The chain couples TRBV7-3 to TRBJ1-1, with TRBD1 matching over 7 bases. V shed 5 bases, J shed 1 base, and the junction held 4 bases outside the gene matches. Germline CDR1 is SGHTA and CDR2 is FQGTGA. The CDR3 has 14 amino acids. Written as DNA, the CDR3 is TGTGCCAGCAGCCAGAGACAGGGGAACACTGAAGCTTTCTTT. Translation gives CASSQRQGNTEAFF. The complete variable domain, with remaining parts taken from reference TRBV7-3 and TRBJ1-1, reads GAGVSQTPSNKVTEKGKYVELRCDPISGHTALYWYRQSLGQGPEFLIYFQGTGAADDSGLPNDRFFAVRPEGSVSTLKIQRTERGDSAVYLCASSQRQGNTEAFFGQGTRLTVV.

The V gene is TRBV30, the J gene TRBJ1-1; the match to TRBD1 covers 9 bases. The CDR3 covers 14 residues. Germline V gives CDR1 GTSNPN, CDR2 SVGIG (reference sequence). V dropped 1 base and J dropped 5; count of bases not matched to a gene: 5. The CDR3 reads CAWSAWDRDTEAFF. CDR3 nucleotides: TGTGCCTGGAGTGCGTGGGACAGGGATACTGAAGCTTTCTTT.

V and J are TRBV3-1 (or the pseudogene TRBV3-2) and TRBJ2-3, with D maybe TRBD1 (6 bases). Germline-derived CDR1 and CDR2 are LGHDT and YNNKEL (reference sequence). The CDR3 covers 17 residues. V was shortened by 0 bases and J by 2 bases, with 15 bases between the two germline ends. Written as DNA, the CDR3 is TGTGCCAGCAGCCAAGATCTCAGGGGTAGCGACACAGATACGCAGTATTTT. Translated: CASSQDLRGSDTDTQYF.

In this sample, this clone turned up a few times. The genes are TRBV7-2 and TRBJ2-7; maybe TRBD2 (5 bases). The CDR3 covers 15 residues. The V gene lost 2 bases and the J gene lost 1 base, with 12 bases spanning the gap. CDR1 is SGHTA and CDR2 is FQGNSA in the germline V gene. CDR3 amino acids: CASSLHWGDSYEQYF. CDR3 nucleotides: TGTGCCAGCAGCTTACATTGGGGAGATTCCTACGAGCAGTACTTC.

The V gene is TRBV28, the J gene TRBJ1-2; D is perhaps TRBD1 (6 bases). Trimming left V 5 bases short and J 0 bases short, with 13 bases between. In germline, CDR1 is MDHEN, CDR2 SYDVKM. The CDR3 runs 15 residues. The CDR3 bases are TGTGCCAGCAGTCAGTCAGGGGCCACTAACTATGGCTACACCTTC. It encodes CASSQSGATNYGYTF.

V usage is TRBV6-6 and J usage is TRBJ1-2; D ambiguous. The CDR3 consists of 13 residues. Germline loops: CDR1 MNHNY, CDR2 SVGAGI (reference sequence). CDR3 bases: TGTGCGACCGGGAAGGACCCTAACTATGGCTACACCTTC. This sequence encodes CATGKDPNYGYTF.

The rearrangement uses TRBV5-4 and TRBJ2-1; 8 bases are a match to TRBD1. Germline assignment: CDR1 SGHNT and CDR2 YYREEE (reference sequence). J gave up 7 bases and V 4 bases, and 10 bases lay outside the gene matches. The CDR3 is made up of 15 amino acids. CDR3 protein: CASSPQIQGANEQFF. Written as DNA, the CDR3 is TGTGCCAGCAGCCCTCAAATCCAGGGGGCGAATGAGCAGTTCTTC. The full variable domain, completed using reference TRBV5-4 and TRBJ2-1, is ETGVTQSPTHLIKTRGQQVTLRCSSQSGHNTVSWYQQALGQGPQFIFQYYREEENGRGNFPPRFSGLQFPNYSSELNVNALELDDSALYLCASSPQIQGANEQFFGPGTRLTVL.

The rearrangement links TRBV19 to TRBJ2-3; TRBD2 matches at 12 bases. V shed 5 bases and J 4 bases; nucleotides not matched to a gene: 13. Germline V gene lookup returns CDR1 LNHDA and CDR2 SQIVND (reference sequence). The CDR3 has 18 residues. The CDR3 spells CASSVLLAGGFVADTQYF. CDR3 nucleotide sequence: TGTGCCAGTAGTGTTTTACTAGCGGGAGGCTTTGTCGCAGATACGCAGTATTTT.

Comment on this clone: Additional DNA sequences in this sample encode the identical CDR3. The chain links TRBV27 to TRBJ1-1; D is ambiguous. This CDR3 spans 13 amino acids. Trimming removed 2 bases from V and 1 base from J, with 5 bases in between. CDR1 and CDR2 from the germline V gene are MNHEY and SMNVEV (reference sequence). The CDR3 spells CASSLTGNTEAFF. The CDR3 DNA reads TGTGCCAGCAGTTTAACGGGGAACACTGAAGCTTTCTTT.

This clone was observed a single time. The chain carries TRBV7-8 and TRBJ2-3, with 8 bases aligning to TRBD2. Per the germline V gene, CDR1 is SGHVS and CDR2 is FQNEAQ. The trim removed 9 bases at V and 0 bases at J, leaving 5 bases unmatched. This CDR3 region has 14 residues. As DNA, the CDR3 is TGTGCCAGTGGAGCGGGGGCAAGCACAGATACGCAGTATTTT. Translation gives CASGAGASTDTQYF.

This clone was detected only once. The J gene is TRBJ1-4, the V gene TRBV9; D remains ambiguous. There are 13 residues in the CDR3. The V and J ends lost 1 base and 3 bases respectively, with 4 bases between them. CDR1 and CDR2 from the germline V gene are SGDLS and YYNGEE. CDR3 residues: CASSVSANEKLFF. CDR3 in DNA: TGTGCCAGCAGCGTATCGGCTAATGAAAAACTGTTTTTT.

Here the CDR3 reads CASSLNREYYGYTF. For the CDR3, the DNA is TGTGCCAGCAGCCTCAACAGGGAATACTATGGCTACACCTTC. The V gene is TRBV7-2, the J gene TRBJ1-2; a weak D match, TRBD1 (6 bases). The CDR3 consists of 14 residues. V was trimmed by 5 bases and J by 3 bases, leaving 13 bases between them. Germline V CDR1 and CDR2: SGHTA, FQGNSA.

Written as DNA, the CDR3 is TGTGCCAGCAGTCTTCGTCTGCGGGAGTCCGGGGAGCTGTTTTTT. Amino acids: CASSLRLRESGELFF. The V and J genes are TRBV2 and TRBJ2-2; TRBD2 aligns across 7 bases. The CDR3 length is 15 residues. Germline CDR1 and CDR2: SNHLY and FYNNEI. The V segment lost 5 bases and the J segment 6 bases; nucleotides outside the gene matches: 9.

The genes are TRBV11-2 and TRBJ2-5; 9 nucleotides align to TRBD1. This CDR3 region has 15 residues. The ends lost 2 bases at V and 5 bases at J; junction bases unmatched: 6. Germline V gene data show CDR1 as SGHAT and CDR2 as FQNNGV. CDR3 region: CASSLPGQGLETQYF. The CDR3 DNA is TGTGCCAGCAGCTTACCGGGACAGGGACTGGAGACCCAGTACTTC.

V and J are TRBV20-1 and TRBJ1-2, with D possibly TRBD1 on 6 matching bases. The germline V gene encodes CDR1 DFQATT and CDR2 SNEGSKA (reference sequence). The CDR3 covers 11 residues. The CDR3 DNA sequence: TGCGGAGGACAGTCTAACTATGGCTACACCTTC. Amino acids: CGGQSNYGYTF.

The chain uses TRBV19 and TRBJ1-5; weak D call: TRBD1 (5 bases). The CDR3 consists of 18 residues. The germline gives CDR1 LNHDA, CDR2 SQIVND (reference sequence). V was shortened by 3 bases and J by 1 base, with 19 bases between the two germline ends. The DNA for the CDR3 is TGTGCCAGTAGTATCCCCCGCAGGGCGGGGAGCAGCAATCAGCCCCAGCATTTT. Its protein is CASSIPRRAGSSNQPQHF. The variable domain in full, completed from reference TRBV19 and TRBJ1-5, reads DGGITQSPKYLFRKEGQNVTLSCEQNLNHDAMYWYRQDPGQGLRLIYYSQIVNDFQKGDIAEGYSVSREKKESFPLTVTSAQKNPTAFYLCASSIPRRAGSSNQPQHFGDGTRLSIL.

The J gene is TRBJ1-2, the V gene TRBV15, with 9 bases aligning to TRBD1. CDR3 length: 16 amino acids. CDR1 LNHNV and CDR2 YYDKDF come from the germline V gene (reference sequence). V lost 3 bases and J lost 4; bases outside the gene matches: 9. In DNA, the CDR3 is TGTGCCACCAGCAGGTTGGGACAGGGCGGACTCTATGGCTACACCTTC. Protein: CATSRLGQGGLYGYTF.

This clone showed up just once. The chain employs TRBV19 and TRBJ1-4; D is undetermined. CDR1 is LNHDA and CDR2 is SQIVND in the germline V gene (reference sequence). CDR3 size: 16 residues. V lost 1 base, J lost 0 bases, and 9 bases lay in between. The CDR3 spells CASSIGRATTNEKLFF. The CDR3 DNA sequence: TGTGCCAGTAGTATAGGGAGGGCAACAACTAATGAAAAACTGTTTTTT.

The rearrangement links TRBV5-6 to TRBJ1-1; D is undetermined. V was shortened by 0 bases and J by 5 bases, with 20 bases between the two germline ends. The CDR3 runs to 17 residues. CDR1 SGHDT and CDR2 YYEEEE come from the germline V gene. This CDR3 is CASSLEEIGRVRTEAFF. In nucleotides, the CDR3 is TGTGCCAGCAGCTTGGAGGAAATAGGGAGGGTTCGTACTGAAGCTTTCTTT.

This clone appeared once. V and J are TRBV27 and TRBJ1-1; TRBD1 agrees at 8 bases. Germline V gene lookup returns CDR1 MNHEY and CDR2 SMNVEV (reference sequence). V was clipped by 5 bases and J by 0 bases; unmatched bases: 5. The CDR3 has 15 amino acids. CDR3 bases: TGTGCCAGCAGTCCAGGGGGCTTTTTGAACACTGAAGCTTTCTTT. It encodes CASSPGGFLNTEAFF.

The chain carries TRBV7-9 and TRBJ1-1; D is unresolved. The germline V gene has CDR1 SEHNR and CDR2 FQNEAQ (reference sequence). The CDR3 is 13 residues long. V dropped 6 bases and J dropped 5 bases, with 13 bases sitting between them. In nucleotides, the CDR3 is TGTGCCAGCAGACAGAACTCGGGGACTGAAGCTTTCTTT. Translation: CASRQNSGTEAFF. The complete variable domain, with remaining parts taken from reference TRBV7-9 and TRBJ1-1, reads DTGVSQNPRHKITKRGQNVTFRCDPISEHNRLYWYRQTLGQGPEFLTYFQNEAQLEKSRLLSDRFSAERPKGSFSTLEIQRTEQGDSAMYLCASRQNSGTEAFFGQGTRLTVV.

The rearrangement uses TRBV11-2 and TRBJ2-5; D might be TRBD1 (6 bases). Looked up from germline, CDR1 is SGHAT and CDR2 is FQNNGV. This CDR3 is built from 14 residues. Trimming took off 2 bases at V and 3 bases at J, with 10 bases between the two ends. CDR3 DNA sequence: TGTGCCAGCAGCTTATTTGCAGGGGAAGAGACCCAGTACTTC. Translating gives CASSLFAGEETQYF.

The V gene is TRBV28, the J gene TRBJ2-3; TRBD2 matches 11 bases. Germline V gene lookup returns CDR1 MDHEN and CDR2 SYDVKM. The CDR3 spans 16 residues. Trimming at V came to 4 bases and at J to 0 bases, leaving 3 bases not matched to a gene. The CDR3 loop reads CASSSRLAGSTDTQYF. The CDR3 nucleotides are TGTGCCAGCAGTTCGAGACTAGCGGGGAGCACAGATACGCAGTATTTT.

The chain joins TRBV5-8 to TRBJ1-2, with TRBD1 matching 7 bases. With V trimmed by 0 bases and J by 6 bases, 5 bases remained unmatched. CDR1 is SGHTS and CDR2 is YDEGEE in the germline V gene. The CDR3 covers 14 residues. CDR3 nucleotide sequence: TGTGCCAGCAGCTTGGGACAGGGTTTCCATGGCTACACCTTC. Residues: CASSLGQGFHGYTF.